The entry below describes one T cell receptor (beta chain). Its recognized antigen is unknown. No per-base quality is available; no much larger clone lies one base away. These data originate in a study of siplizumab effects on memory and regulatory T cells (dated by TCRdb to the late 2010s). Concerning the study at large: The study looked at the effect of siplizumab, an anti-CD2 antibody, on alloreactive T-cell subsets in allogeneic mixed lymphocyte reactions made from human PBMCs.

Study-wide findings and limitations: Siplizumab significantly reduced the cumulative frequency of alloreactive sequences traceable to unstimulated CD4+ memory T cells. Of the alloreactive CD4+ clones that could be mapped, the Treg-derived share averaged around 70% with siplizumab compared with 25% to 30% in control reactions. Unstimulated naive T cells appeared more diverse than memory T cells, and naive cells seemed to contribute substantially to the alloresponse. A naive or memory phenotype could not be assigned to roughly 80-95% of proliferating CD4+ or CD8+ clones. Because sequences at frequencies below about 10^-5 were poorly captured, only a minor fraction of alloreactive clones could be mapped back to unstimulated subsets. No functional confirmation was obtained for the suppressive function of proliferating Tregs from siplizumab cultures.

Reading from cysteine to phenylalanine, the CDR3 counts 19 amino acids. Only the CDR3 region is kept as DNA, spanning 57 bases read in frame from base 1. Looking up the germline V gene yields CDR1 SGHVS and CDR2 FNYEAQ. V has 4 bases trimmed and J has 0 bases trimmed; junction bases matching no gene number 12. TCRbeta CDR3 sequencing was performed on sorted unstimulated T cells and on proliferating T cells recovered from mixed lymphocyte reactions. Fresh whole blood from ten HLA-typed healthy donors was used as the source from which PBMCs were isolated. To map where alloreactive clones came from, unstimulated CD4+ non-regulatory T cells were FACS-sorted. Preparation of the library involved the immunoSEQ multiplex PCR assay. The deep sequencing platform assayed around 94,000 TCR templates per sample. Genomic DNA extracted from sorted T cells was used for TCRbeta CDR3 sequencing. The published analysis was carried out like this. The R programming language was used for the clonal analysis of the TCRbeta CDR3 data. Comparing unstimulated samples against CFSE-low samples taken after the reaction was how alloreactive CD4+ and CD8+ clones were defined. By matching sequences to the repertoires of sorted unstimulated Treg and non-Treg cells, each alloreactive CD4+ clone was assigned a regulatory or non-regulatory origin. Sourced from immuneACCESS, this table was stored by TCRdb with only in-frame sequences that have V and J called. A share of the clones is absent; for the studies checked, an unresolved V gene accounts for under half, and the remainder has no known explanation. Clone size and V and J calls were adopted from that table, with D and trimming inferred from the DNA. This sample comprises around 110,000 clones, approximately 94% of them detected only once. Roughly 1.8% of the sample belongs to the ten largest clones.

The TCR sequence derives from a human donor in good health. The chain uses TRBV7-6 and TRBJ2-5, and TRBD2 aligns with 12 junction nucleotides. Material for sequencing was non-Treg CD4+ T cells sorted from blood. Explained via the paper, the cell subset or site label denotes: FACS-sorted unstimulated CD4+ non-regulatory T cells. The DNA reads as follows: TGTGCCAGCAGCTCGGGACTAGCGGGCATAAAGATGTACCAAGAGACCCAGTACTTC. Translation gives CASSSGLAGIKMYQETQYF. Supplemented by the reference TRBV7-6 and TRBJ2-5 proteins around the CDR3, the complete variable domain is GAGVSQSPRYKVTKRGQDVALRCDPISGHVSLYWYRQALGQGPEFLTYFNYEAQQDKSGLPNDRFSAERPEGSISTLTIQRTEQRDSAMYRCASSSGLAGIKMYQETQYFGPGTRLLVL.